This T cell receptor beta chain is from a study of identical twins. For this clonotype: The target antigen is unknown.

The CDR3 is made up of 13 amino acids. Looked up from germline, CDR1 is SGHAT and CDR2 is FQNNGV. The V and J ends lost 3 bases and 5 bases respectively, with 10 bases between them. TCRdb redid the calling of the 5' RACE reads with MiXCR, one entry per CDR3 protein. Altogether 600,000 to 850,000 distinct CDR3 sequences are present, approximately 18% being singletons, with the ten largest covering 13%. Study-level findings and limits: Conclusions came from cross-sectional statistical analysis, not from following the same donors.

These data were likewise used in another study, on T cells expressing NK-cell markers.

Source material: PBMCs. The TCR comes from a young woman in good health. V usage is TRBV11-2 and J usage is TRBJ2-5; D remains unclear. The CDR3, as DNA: TGTGCCAGCAGCTTGACGGATGGGGAGACCCAGTACTTC. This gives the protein CASSLTDGETQYF.